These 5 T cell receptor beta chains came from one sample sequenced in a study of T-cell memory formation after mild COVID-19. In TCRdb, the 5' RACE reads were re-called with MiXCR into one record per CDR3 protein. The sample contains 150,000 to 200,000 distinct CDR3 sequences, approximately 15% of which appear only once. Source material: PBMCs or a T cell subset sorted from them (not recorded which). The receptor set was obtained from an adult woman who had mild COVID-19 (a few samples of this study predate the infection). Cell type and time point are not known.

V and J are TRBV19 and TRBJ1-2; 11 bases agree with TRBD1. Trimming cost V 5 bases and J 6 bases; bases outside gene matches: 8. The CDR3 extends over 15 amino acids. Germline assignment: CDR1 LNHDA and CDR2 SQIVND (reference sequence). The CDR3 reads CASSGGQGANHGYTF. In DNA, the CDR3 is TGTGCCAGTAGTGGAGGACAGGGGGCGAACCATGGCTACACCTTC.

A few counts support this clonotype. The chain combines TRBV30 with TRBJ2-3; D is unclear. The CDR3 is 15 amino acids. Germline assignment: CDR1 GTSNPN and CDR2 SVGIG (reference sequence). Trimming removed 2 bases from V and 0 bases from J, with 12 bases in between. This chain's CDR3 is CAWSREGSSTDTQYF. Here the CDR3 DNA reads TGTGCCTGGAGTCGTGAAGGGTCGAGCACAGATACGCAGTATTTT.

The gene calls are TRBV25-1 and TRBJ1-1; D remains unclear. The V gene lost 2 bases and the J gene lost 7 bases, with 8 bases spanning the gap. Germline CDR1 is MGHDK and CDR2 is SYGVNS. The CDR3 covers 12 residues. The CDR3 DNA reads TGTGCCAGCAGTGAACACAGCTATGAAGCTTTCTTT. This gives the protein CASSEHSYEAFF.

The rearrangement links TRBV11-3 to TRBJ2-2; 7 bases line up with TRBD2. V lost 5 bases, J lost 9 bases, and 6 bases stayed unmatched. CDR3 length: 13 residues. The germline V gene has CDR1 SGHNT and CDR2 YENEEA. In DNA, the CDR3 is TGTGCCAGCAGCCCGGGGGGAATCAGGGAGCTGTTTTTT. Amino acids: CASSPGGIRELFF.

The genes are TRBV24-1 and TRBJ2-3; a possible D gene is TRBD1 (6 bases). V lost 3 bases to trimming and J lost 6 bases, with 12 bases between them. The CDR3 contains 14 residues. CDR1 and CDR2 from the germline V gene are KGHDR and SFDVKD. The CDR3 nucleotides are TGTGCCACCAGTGATCACGCCGACAGGGATACGCAGTATTTT. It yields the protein CATSDHADRDTQYF.